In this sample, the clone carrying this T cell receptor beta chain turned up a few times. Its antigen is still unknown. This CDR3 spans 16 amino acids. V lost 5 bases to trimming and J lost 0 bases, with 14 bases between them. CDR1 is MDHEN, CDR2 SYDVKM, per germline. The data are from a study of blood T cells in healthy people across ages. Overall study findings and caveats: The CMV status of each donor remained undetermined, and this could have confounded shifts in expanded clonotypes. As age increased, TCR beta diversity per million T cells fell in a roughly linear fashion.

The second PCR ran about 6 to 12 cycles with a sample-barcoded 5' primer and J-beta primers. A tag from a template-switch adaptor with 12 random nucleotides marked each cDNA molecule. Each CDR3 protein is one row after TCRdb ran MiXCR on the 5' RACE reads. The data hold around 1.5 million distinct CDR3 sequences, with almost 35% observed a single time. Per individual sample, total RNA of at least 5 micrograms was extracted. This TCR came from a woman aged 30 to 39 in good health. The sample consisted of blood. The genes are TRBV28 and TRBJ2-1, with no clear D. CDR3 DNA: TGTGCCAGCAGTCCCCGGTCGGCGAGCTCCTACAATGAGCAGTTCTTC. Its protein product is CASSPRSASSYNEQFF.